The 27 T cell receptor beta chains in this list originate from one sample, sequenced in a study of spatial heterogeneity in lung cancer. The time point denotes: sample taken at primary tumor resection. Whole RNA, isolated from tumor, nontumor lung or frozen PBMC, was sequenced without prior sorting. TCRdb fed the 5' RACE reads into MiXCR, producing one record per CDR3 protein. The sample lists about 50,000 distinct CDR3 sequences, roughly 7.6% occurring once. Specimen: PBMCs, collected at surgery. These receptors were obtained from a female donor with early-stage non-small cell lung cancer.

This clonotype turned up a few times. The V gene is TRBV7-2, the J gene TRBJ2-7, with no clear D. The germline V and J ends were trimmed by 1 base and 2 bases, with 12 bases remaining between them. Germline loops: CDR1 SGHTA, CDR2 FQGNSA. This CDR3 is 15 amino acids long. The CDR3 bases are TGTGCCAGCAGCTTAGGCAGCCAGCTGCCCTACGAGCAGTACTTC. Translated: CASSLGSQLPYEQYF.

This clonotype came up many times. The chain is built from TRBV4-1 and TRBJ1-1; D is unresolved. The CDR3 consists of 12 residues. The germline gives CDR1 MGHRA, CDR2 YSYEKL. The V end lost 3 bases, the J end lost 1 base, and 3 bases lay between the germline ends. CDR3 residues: CASSQGNTEAFF. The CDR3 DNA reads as TGCGCCAGCAGCCAGGGGAACACTGAAGCTTTCTTT.

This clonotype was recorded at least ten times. The DNA of the CDR3 is TGTGCCAGCAGTGTCGGGGGGAACACCGGGGAGCTGTTTTTT. Translating gives CASSVGGNTGELFF. This rearrangement joins TRBV6-2 or TRBV6-3 to TRBJ2-2, with D perhaps TRBD2 (6 bases). The V and J ends lost 5 bases and 1 base respectively, with 8 bases between them. The length of the CDR3 is 14 residues. In germline, CDR1 is MNHEY, CDR2 SVGEGT.

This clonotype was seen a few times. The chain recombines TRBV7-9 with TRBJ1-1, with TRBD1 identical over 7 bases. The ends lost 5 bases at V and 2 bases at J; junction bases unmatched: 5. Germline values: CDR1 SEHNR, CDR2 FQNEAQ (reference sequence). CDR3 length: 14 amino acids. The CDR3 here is CASSMTGTNTEAFF. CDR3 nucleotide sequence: TGTGCCAGCAGCATGACAGGGACAAACACTGAAGCTTTCTTT. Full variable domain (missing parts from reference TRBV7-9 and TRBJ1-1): DTGVSQNPRHKITKRGQNVTFRCDPISEHNRLYWYRQTLGQGPEFLTYFQNEAQLEKSRLLSDRFSAERPKGSFSTLEIQRTEQGDSAMYLCASSMTGTNTEAFFGQGTRLTVV.

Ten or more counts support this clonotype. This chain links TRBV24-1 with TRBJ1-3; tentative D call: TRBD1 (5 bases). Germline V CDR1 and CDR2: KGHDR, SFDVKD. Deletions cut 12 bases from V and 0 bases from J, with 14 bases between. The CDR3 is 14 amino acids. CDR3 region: CAPSGGHSGNTIYF. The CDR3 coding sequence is TGTGCCCCCTCGGGCGGACACTCTGGAAACACCATATATTTT.

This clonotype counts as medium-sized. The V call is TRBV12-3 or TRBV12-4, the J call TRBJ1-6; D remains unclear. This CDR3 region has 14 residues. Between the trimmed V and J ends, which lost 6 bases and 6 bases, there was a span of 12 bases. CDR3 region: CASSPQPVNSPLHF. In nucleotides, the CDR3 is TGTGCCAGCAGCCCCCAACCGGTTAATTCACCCCTCCACTTT.

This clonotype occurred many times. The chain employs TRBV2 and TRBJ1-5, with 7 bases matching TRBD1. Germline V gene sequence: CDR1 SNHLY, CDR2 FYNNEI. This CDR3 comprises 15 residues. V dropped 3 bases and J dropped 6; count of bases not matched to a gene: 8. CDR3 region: CASSDEAGGSQPQHF. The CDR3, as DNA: TGTGCCAGCAGTGACGAGGCAGGGGGATCTCAGCCCCAGCATTTT.

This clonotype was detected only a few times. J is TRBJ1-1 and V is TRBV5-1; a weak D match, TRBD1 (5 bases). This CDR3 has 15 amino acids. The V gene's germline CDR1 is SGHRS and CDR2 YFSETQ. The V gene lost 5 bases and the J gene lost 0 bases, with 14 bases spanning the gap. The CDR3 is CASRGLQGLNTEAFF. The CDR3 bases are TGCGCCAGCAGGGGCCTTCAGGGCCTGAACACTGAAGCTTTCTTT.

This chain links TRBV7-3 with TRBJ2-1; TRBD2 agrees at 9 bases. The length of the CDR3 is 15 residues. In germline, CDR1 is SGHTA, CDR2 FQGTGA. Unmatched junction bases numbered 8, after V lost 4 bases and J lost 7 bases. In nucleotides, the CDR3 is TGTGCCAGCAGCTCTAGCGGGGCCCCTCAGAATGAGCAGTTCTTC. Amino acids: CASSSSGAPQNEQFF.

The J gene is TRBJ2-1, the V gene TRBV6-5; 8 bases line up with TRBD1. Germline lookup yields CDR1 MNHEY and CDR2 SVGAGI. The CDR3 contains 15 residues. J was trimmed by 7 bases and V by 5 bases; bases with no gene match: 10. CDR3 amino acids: CASSHGQGLKNEQFF. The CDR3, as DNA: TGTGCCAGCAGTCATGGACAGGGCCTCAAGAATGAGCAGTTCTTC.

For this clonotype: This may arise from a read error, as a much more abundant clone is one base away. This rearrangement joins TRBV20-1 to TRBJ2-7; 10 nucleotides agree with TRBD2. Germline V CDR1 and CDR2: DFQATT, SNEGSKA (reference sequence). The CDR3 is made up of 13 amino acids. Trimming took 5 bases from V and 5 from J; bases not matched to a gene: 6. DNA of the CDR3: TGCAGTGCTTCAAGCGGGGGGGGTGACGAGCAGTACTTC. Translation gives CSASSGGGDEQYF.

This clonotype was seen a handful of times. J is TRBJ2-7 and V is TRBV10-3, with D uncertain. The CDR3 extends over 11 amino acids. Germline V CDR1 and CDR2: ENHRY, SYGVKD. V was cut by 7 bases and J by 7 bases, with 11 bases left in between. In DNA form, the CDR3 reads TGTGCCATCATGGATGGGCCGGAGCAGTACTTC. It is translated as CAIMDGPEQYF.

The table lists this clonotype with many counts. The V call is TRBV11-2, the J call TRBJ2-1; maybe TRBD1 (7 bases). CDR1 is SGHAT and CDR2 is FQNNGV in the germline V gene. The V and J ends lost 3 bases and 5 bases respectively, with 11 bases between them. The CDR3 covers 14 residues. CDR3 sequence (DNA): TGTGCCAGCAGCTTGCGGGACAGACACAATGAGCAGTTCTTC. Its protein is CASSLRDRHNEQFF.

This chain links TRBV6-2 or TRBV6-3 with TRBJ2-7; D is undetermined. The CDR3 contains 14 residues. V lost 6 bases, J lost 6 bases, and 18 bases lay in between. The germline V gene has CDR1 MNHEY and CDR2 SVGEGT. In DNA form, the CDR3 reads TGTGCCAGCAGGAAACCGCTGAGGTCGCTCGAGCAGTACTTC. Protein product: CASRKPLRSLEQYF.

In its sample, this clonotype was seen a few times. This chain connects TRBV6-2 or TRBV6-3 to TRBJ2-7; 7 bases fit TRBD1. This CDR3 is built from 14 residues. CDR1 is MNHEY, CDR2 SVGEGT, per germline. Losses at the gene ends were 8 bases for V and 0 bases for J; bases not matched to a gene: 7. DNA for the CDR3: TGTGCCAGCGGCCGACAGGGTTACTCCTACGAGCAGTACTTC. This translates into CASGRQGYSYEQYF.

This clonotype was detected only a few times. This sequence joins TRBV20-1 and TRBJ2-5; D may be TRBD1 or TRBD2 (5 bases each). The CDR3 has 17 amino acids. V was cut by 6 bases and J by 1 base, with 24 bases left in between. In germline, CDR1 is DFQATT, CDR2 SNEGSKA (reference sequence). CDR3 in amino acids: CSAYGPGALDRQETQYF. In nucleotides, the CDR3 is TGCAGTGCCTACGGCCCCGGGGCCCTAGACCGCCAAGAGACCCAGTACTTC.

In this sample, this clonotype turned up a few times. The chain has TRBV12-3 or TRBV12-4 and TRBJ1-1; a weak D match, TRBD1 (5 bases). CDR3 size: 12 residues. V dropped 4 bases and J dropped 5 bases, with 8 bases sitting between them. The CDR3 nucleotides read TGTGCCAGCAGTTGGGGGGGAACTGAAGCTTTCTTT. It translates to CASSWGGTEAFF.

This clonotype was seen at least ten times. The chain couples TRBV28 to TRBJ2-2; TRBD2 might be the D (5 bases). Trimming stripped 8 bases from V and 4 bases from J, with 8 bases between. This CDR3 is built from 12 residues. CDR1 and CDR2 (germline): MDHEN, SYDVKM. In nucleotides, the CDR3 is TGTGCCAGCCGACGGGGCACCGGGGAGCTGTTTTTT. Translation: CASRRGTGELFF.

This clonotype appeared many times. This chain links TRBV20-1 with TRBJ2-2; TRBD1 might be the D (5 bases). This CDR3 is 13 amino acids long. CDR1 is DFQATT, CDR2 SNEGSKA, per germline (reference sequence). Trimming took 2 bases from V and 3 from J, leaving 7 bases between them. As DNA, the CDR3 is TGCAGTGCTAGACAGGGCGACACCGGGGAGCTGTTTTTT. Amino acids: CSARQGDTGELFF.

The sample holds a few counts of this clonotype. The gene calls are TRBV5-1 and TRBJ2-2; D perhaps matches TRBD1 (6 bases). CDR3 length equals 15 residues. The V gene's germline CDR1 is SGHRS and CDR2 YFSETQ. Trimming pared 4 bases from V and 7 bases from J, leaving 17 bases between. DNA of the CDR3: TGCGCCAGCAGCCAATCGGTCCAGGGGAACGGGGAGCTGTTTTTT. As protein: CASSQSVQGNGELFF.

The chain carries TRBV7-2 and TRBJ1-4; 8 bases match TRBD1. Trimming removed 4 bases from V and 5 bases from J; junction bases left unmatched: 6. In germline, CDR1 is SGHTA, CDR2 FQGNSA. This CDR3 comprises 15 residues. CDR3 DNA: TGTGCCAGCAGCTCTCAGGGGGCTTTGAATGAAAAACTGTTTTTT. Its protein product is CASSSQGALNEKLFF.

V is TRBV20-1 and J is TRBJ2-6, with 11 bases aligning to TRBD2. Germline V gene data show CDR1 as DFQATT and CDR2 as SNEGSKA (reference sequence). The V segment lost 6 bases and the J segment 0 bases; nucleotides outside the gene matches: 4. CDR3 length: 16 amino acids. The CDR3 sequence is CSAFSGGASGANVLTF. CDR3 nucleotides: TGCAGTGCGTTTAGCGGGGGGGCCTCTGGGGCCAACGTCCTGACTTTC.

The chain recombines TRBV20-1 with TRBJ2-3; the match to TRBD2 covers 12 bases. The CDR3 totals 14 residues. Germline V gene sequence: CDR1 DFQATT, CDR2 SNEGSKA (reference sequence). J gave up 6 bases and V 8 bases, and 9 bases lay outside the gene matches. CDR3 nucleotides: TGCAGTCCTCTAGCGGGGGGGCCGGGGGATACGCAGTATTTT. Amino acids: CSPLAGGPGDTQYF.

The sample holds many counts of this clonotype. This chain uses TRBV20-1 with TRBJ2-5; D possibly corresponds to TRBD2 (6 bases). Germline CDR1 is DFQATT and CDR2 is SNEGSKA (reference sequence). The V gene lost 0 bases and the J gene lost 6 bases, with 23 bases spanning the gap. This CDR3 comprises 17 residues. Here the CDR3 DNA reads TGCAGTGCTAGAGATCCCCGGACTAACCCCAACGCCCAGACCCAGTACTTC. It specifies CSARDPRTNPNAQTQYF.

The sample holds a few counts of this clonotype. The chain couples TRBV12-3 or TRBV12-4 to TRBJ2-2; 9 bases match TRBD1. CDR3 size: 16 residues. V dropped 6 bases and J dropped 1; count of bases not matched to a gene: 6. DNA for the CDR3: TGTGCCAGCAGAGAACAGGGGGCAAGGAACACCGGGGAGCTGTTTTTT. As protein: CASREQGARNTGELFF.

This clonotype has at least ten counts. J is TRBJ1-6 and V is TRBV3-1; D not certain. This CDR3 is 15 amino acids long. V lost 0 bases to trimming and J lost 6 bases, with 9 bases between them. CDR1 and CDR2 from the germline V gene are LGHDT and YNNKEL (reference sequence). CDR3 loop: CASSQDGARNSPLHF. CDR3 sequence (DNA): TGTGCCAGCAGCCAAGATGGCGCCCGTAATTCACCCCTCCACTTT.

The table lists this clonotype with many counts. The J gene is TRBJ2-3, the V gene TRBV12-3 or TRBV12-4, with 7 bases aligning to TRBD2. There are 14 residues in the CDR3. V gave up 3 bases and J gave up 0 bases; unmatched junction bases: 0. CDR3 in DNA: TGTGCCAGCAGTTTCGGGGGGAGCACAGATACGCAGTATTTT. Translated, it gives CASSFGGSTDTQYF.